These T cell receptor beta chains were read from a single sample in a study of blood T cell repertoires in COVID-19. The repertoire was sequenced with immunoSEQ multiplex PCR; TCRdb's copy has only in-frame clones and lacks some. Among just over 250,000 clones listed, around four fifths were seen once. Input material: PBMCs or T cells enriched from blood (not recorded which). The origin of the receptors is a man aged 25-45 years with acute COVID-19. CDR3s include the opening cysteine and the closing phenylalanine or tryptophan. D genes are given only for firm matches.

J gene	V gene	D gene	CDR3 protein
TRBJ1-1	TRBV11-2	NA	CASSLAGGRNTEAFF
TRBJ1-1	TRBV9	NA	CASSVSTGRAEAFF
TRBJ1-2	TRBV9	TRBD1	CASSVGQGVNYGYTF
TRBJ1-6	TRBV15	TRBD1	CATSRVGTGNSPLHF
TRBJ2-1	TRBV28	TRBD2	CASSFFLRREQYNEQFF
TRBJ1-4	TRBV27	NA	CASSQQGLSEKLFF
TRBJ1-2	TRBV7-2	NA	CASSSSGKGNYGYTF
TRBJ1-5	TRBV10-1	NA	CASSETPGFQPQHF
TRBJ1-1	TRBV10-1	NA	CASSESPRGTEAFF
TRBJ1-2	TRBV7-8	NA	CASSPLSGYTF
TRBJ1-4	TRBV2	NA	CAGRTGGNEKLFF
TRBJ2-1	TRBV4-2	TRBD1	CASSQAGTGDINEQFF
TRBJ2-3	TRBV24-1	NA	CATSVTQGGTQYF
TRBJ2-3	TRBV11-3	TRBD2	CASSATSGSGDTQYF
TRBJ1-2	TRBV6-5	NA	CASSYLDRSNYGYTF
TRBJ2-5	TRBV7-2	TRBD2	CASSLESYAGTSGGSQYF
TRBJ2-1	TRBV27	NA	CASSFAGPPRHNEQFF
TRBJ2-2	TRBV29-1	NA	CSVGRGPNTGELFF
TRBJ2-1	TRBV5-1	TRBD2	CASSLVSGGAANEQFF
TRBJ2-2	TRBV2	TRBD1	CASRVTGAGELFF
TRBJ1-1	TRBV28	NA	CASSLSGRTEAFF
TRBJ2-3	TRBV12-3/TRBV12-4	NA	CASSFGGDTQYF
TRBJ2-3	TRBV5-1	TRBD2	CASSLRASGVTDTQYF
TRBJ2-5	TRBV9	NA	CASSFLGGQETQYF
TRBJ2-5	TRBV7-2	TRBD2	CASSYRLAGGPGETQYF
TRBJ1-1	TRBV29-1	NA	CSSAGSMNTEAFF
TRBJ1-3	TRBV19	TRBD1	CASSPGTGGYTIYF
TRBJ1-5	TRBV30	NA	CAWSRVPDQPQHF
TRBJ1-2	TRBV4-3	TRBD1	CASSQEGAGQGASYTF
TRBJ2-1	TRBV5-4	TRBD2	CASSSMSSGAGDEQFF
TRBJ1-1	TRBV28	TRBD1	CASSPPGQYTEAFF
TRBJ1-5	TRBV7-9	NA	CASSSGQFSQPQHF
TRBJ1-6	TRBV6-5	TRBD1	CASSRPPGQDRLHF
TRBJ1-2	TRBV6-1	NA	CASSEPSNYGYTF
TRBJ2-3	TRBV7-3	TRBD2	CASSFTSASTDTQYF
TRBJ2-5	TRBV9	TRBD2	CASRRGGTSGETQYF
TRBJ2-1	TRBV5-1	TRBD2	CASRGGSYSYNEQFF
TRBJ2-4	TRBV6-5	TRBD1	CASRTDRGRPNIQYF
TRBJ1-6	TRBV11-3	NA	CASSSSNSPLHF
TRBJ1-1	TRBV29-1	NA	CSVERGGRTEAFF
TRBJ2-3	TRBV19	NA	CASEEDTQYF
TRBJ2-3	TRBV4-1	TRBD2	CASSPLAGPPFTDTQYF
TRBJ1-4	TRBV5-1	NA	CASSLEVDSTNEKLFF
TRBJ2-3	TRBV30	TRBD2	CAWSPGLAGPFTDTQYF
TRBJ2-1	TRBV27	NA	CASSFWIGGNEQFF
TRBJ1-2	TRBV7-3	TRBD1	CASSPNGGQGNYGYTF
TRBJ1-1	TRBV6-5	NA	CASRTPSLVEQRAFF
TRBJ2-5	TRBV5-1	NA	CASSPSRETQYF
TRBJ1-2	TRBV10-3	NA	CAISDGTNYGYTF
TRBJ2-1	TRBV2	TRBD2	CASRGLAGAYNEQFF